In this sample, the clone carrying this T cell receptor (beta chain) turned up many times. Its cognate antigen is unknown. Using 10 ml of fresh peripheral blood, PBMCs were prepared. Researchers amplified the TCR beta CDR3 regions from RNA transcripts. HTBI primers were the set used in a first-round RT-PCR of the TCR CDR3. TCRdb ran MiXCR on the multiplex PCR reads and lists one entry per CDR3 protein. This repertoire shows some 580,000 distinct CDR3 sequences, about a sixth found once; its top ten account for 2.5% to 4%. This specimen belongs to a study of T cells in Graves' hyperthyroidism and ophthalmopathy. About the research overall: Initial diagnosis, before any treatment, was when peripheral blood was collected. Findings and caveats of the study: Expanded thyroid clonotypes (above 0.001) were mostly also found in blood.

This CDR3 is 15 amino acids long. The germline CDR1 and CDR2 sequences are SNHLY and FYNNEI. With 4 bases clipped from V and 3 bases from J, the junction kept 1 base outside the gene matches. Source material: blood. The TCR was taken from a middle-aged woman with Graves' ophthalmopathy. This chain connects TRBV2 to TRBJ2-2; 11 positions agree with TRBD1. DNA of the CDR3: TGTGCCAGCAGTGGGGACAGGGGGTACACCGGGGAGCTGTTTTTT. Protein: CASSGDRGYTGELFF.